These 3 T cell receptor beta chains originate from one sample sequenced in a study of blood T cell repertoires in COVID-19. Clones were read by immunoSEQ multiplex PCR, and TCRdb kept only the in-frame ones, dropping some. The sample lists roughly 75,000 clones, approximately 79% seen once, with 2.5% to 3% in the top ten. The sample taken for sequencing was peripheral blood. These receptors were taken from a human donor with acute or convalescent COVID-19. The donor label of this sample is uncertain.

The chain has TRBV18 and TRBJ1-3, with 9 nucleotides matching TRBD1. Losses at the gene ends were 4 bases for V and 8 bases for J; bases not matched to a gene: 9. The CDR3 contains 15 residues. Germline assignment: CDR1 KGHSH and CDR2 LQKENI. The DNA for the CDR3 is TGTGCCAGCTCACGGGACAGGGCCCGCAGCGACACCATATATTTT. It specifies CASSRDRARSDTIYF. Full variable domain (rest looked up from reference TRBV18 and TRBJ1-3): NAGVMQNPRHLVRRRGQEARLRCSPMKGHSHVYWYRQLPEEGLKFMVYLQKENIIDESGMPKERFSAEFPKEGPSILRIQQVVRGDSAAYFCASSRDRARSDTIYFGEGSWLTVV.

The chain combines TRBV6-5 with TRBJ2-7, with D possibly matching TRBD1 (6 bases). This CDR3 spans 15 amino acids. CDR1 MNHEY and CDR2 SVGAGI come from the germline V gene. Trimming left V 6 bases short and J 4 bases short, with 19 bases between. Written as DNA, the CDR3 is TGTGCCAGCAGGAGGGCCCATACAGGGAATTACGAGCAGTACTTC. Encoded protein: CASRRAHTGNYEQYF.

V gene TRBV25-1 combines with J gene TRBJ2-7, with 7 bases identical to TRBD2. J was trimmed by 0 bases and V by 3 bases; bases with no gene match: 11. The CDR3 runs 17 residues. Germline loops: CDR1 MGHDK, CDR2 SYGVNS. For the CDR3, the DNA is TGTGCCAGCAGTGATCTGGGTAGCGGGTCTAGCTCCTACGAGCAGTACTTC. It specifies CASSDLGSGSSSYEQYF.